The text below deals with one TCR beta chain. Its target is not known. These data come from a study of vaccination and CD4 T cells after COVID-19. Study as a whole: Stimulation of the cells used overlapping spike peptide pools from SARS-CoV-2 and from the common cold coronaviruses HCoV-NL63, HCoV-OC43 and HCoV-229E. As a positive control, some control cultures were given a CEFX pool, while others were given an HIV-1 Nef pool or no peptide. Study observations and caveats: For convalescent patients, 304 of the 307 vaccine-specific clones analyzed were classified as spike mono-reactive.

The treatment was: 10-day PBMC culture with coronavirus spike peptide pools or control peptides (ViraFEST assay). In this cohort, PCR tests turned positive between March and December 2020, predating US Alpha, Beta and Delta variants. The CDR3 runs to 15 residues. V lost 2 bases, J lost 7 bases, and 6 bases stayed unmatched. Germline CDR1 reads LNHDA; CDR2 reads SQIVND (reference sequence). Sequencing of DNA taken from cultured CD4+ T cells relied on the Oncomine TCR Beta short-read assay. TCRdb re-called the PCR reads with MiXCR, one entry per CDR3 protein. Among thousands of distinct CDR3 sequences listed, roughly three fifths were seen once.

The sequenced sample was CD4+ T cells from blood, cultured in vitro. This chain joins TRBV19 and TRBJ1-2; 11 nucleotides line up with TRBD1. This TCR derives from a human donor who had recovered from COVID-19. The CDR3 sequence: CASSIMGQGGSGYTF. CDR3 nucleotide sequence: TGTGCCAGTAGTATAATGGGACAGGGGGGATCTGGCTACACCTTC.